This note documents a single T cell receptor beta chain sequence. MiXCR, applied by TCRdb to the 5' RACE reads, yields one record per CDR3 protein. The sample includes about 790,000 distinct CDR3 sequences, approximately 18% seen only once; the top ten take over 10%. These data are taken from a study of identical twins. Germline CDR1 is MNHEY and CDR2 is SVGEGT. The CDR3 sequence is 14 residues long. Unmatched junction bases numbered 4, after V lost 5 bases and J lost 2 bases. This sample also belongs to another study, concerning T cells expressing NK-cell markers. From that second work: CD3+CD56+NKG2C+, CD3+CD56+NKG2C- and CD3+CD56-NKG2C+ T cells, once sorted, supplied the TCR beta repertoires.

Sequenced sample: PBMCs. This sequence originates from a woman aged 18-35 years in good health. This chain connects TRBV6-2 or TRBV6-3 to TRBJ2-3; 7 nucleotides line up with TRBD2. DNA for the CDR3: TGTGCCAGCAGTGCCGGGACTACCACAGATACGCAGTATTTT. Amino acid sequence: CASSAGTTTDTQYF.